These 9 T cell receptor beta chains came from one sample sequenced in a study of CD8 T cells in ankylosing spondylitis. TCRdb re-called the 5' RACE reads with MiXCR, one entry per CDR3 protein. The sample gives approximately 250,000 distinct CDR3 sequences, roughly a quarter of which show up once; approximately 0.61% is in the top ten. Material for sequencing was blood, either unsorted or a sorted T cell fraction (not recorded which). These receptors were collected from a male donor with ankylosing spondylitis or in good health (not recorded which).

This clonotype was seen ten or more times. The rearrangement links TRBV6-5 to TRBJ2-4; TRBD1 or TRBD2 may be the D gene (6 bases each). The CDR3 runs to 11 residues. The V end was cut by 2 bases, the J end by 11 bases, with 7 bases between. The germline V gene encodes CDR1 MNHEY and CDR2 SVGAGI. The CDR3 here is CASSYRGLQYF. The CDR3 bases are TGTGCCAGCAGTTACCGGGGGCTTCAGTACTTC.

The chain carries TRBV10-3 and TRBJ2-3, with 12 nucleotides matching TRBD2. The CDR3 loop spans 16 amino acids. V was pared by 5 bases and J by 1 base, with 4 bases of the junction left unmatched. Germline CDR1 reads ENHRY; CDR2 reads SYGVKD. CDR3 region: CAISPSSGGGTDTQYF. Here the CDR3 DNA reads TGTGCCATCAGTCCTTCTAGCGGGGGGGGCACAGATACGCAGTATTTT.

V gene TRBV5-1 combines with J gene TRBJ1-4; the match to TRBD1 covers 8 bases. The V gene's germline CDR1 is SGHRS and CDR2 YFSETQ. The V segment lost 4 bases and the J segment 7 bases; nucleotides outside the gene matches: 9. The CDR3 length is 15 residues. CDR3 nucleotides: TGCGCCAGCAGCATTGCAGGGGGCGACGGTGAAAAACTGTTTTTT. It is translated as CASSIAGGDGEKLFF.

This chain connects TRBV10-2 to TRBJ2-5, with 10 bases matching TRBD1. The CDR3 totals 13 residues. Trimming removed 6 bases from V and 6 bases from J; junction bases left unmatched: 4. Germline CDR1 is WSHSY and CDR2 is SAAADI. The CDR3 coding sequence is TGCGCCAGCAGGGACAGGGGGGACCAGACCCAGTACTTC. Translating it yields CASRDRGDQTQYF.

This clonotype occurred many times. The chain combines TRBV5-6 with TRBJ2-4; 15 bases map to TRBD2. The CDR3 sequence is 15 residues long. The germline CDR1 and CDR2 sequences are SGHDT and YYEEEE. Trimming removed 5 bases from V and 7 bases from J; junction bases left unmatched: 4. The CDR3 here is CASRKGLAGGNIQYF. The CDR3 region has the DNA TGTGCCAGCAGAAAAGGACTAGCGGGGGGGAACATTCAGTACTTC.

The chain has TRBV6-5 and TRBJ2-7; no clear D. The ends were cut back, 2 bases at V and 7 bases at J, with 12 bases in the middle. The CDR3 sequence is 13 residues long. The germline gives CDR1 MNHEY, CDR2 SVGAGI. The CDR3 protein is CASSYSYYREQYF. In DNA form, the CDR3 reads TGTGCCAGCAGTTACAGTTACTACCGGGAGCAGTACTTC.

V gene TRBV29-1 combines with J gene TRBJ2-1; 16 nucleotides line up with TRBD2. The V segment lost 5 bases and the J segment 14 bases; nucleotides outside the gene matches: 18. Germline CDR1 SQVTM, CDR2 ANQGSEA. The CDR3 is made up of 17 amino acids. Here the CDR3 reads CSVLGLAGGSDPRTEFF. CDR3 sequence (DNA): TGCAGCGTTCTGGGACTAGCGGGGGGGTCCGACCCTCGTACAGAGTTCTTC.

This clonotype has ten or more counts. The chain combines TRBV11-2 with TRBJ2-2, with TRBD1 identical over 8 bases. This CDR3 spans 15 amino acids. V lost 4 bases and J lost 7; bases outside the gene matches: 8. Germline V CDR1 and CDR2: SGHAT, FQNNGV. Written as DNA, the CDR3 is TGTGCCAGCAGCTCCCTGACAGGGGAGGTCGGGGAGCTGTTTTTT. This translates into CASSSLTGEVGELFF.

The V call is TRBV9, the J call TRBJ2-5, with 12 bases identical to TRBD2. The germline V gene encodes CDR1 SGDLS and CDR2 YYNGEE. The ends lost 4 bases at V and 1 base at J; junction bases unmatched: 5. The CDR3 is made up of 16 amino acids. CDR3: CASSTGLAGSQETQYF. The CDR3 coding sequence is TGTGCCAGCAGCACTGGACTAGCGGGGAGCCAAGAGACCCAGTACTTC. Full variable domain (outside the CDR3, taken from reference TRBV9 and TRBJ2-5): DSGVTQTPKHLITATGQRVTLRCSPRSGDLSVYWYQQSLDQGLQFLIQYYNGEERAKGNILERFSAQQFPDLHSELNLSSLELGDSALYFCASSTGLAGSQETQYFGPGTRLLVL.